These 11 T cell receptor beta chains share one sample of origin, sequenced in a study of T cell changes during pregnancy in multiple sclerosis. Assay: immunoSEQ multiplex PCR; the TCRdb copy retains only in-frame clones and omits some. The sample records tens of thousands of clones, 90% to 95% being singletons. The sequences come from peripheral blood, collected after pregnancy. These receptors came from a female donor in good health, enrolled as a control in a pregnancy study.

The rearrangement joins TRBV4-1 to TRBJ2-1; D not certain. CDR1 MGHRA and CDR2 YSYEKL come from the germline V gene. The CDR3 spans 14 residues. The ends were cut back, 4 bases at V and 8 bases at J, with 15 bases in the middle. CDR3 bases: TGCGCCAGCAGCCGGCCCGCCGATCTCGATGAGCAGTTCTTC. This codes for CASSRPADLDEQFF.

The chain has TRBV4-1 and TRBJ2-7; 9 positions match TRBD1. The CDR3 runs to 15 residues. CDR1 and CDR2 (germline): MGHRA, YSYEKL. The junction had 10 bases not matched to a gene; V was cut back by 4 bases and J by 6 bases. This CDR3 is CASSRPGQGTGEQYF. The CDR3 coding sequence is TGCGCCAGCAGCCGCCCCGGACAGGGGACCGGCGAGCAGTACTTC.

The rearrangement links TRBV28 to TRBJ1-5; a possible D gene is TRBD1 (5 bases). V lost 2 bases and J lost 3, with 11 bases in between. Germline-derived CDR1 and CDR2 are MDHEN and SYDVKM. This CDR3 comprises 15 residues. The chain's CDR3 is CASSLGGVHNQPQHF. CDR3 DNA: TGTGCCAGCAGTTTAGGGGGGGTACACAATCAGCCCCAGCATTTT.

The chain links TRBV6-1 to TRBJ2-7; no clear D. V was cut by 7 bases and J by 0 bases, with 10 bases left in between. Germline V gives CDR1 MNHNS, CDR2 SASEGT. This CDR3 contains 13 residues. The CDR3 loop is CASKFLSSYEQYF. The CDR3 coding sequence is TGTGCCAGCAAGTTTTTGAGCTCCTACGAGCAGTACTTC.

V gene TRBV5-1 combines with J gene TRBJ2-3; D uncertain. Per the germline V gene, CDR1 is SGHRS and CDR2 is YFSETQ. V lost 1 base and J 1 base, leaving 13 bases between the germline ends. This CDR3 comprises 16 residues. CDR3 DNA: TGCGCCAGCAGCTTGACCCCGGTTCTGGGCACAGATACGCAGTATTTT. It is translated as CASSLTPVLGTDTQYF.

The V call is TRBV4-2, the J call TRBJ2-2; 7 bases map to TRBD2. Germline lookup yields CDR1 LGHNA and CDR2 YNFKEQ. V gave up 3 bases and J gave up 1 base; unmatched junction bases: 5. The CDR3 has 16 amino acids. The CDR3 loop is CASSQGRGENTGELFF. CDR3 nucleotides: TGTGCCAGCAGCCAGGGGAGGGGTGAGAACACCGGGGAGCTGTTTTTT.

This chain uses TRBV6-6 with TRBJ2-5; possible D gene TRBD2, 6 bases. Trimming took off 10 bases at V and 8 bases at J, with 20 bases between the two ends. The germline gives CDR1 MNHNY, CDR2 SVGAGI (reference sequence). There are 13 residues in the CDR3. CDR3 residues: CATCGTPRRTQYF. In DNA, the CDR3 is TGTGCCACCTGCGGGACTCCCCGCCGTACCCAGTACTTC.

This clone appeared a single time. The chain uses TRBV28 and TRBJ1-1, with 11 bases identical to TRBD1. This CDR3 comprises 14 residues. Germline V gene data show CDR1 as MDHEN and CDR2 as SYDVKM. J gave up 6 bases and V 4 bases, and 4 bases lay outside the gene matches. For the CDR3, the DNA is TGTGCCAGCAGTTGGACAGGGGGCGACTCTGAAGCTTTCTTT. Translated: CASSWTGGDSEAFF.

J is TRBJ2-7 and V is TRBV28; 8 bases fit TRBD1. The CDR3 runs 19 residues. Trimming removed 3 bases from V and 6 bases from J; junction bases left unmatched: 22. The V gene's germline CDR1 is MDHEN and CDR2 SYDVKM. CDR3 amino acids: CASSFPPSGTTTGAGEQYF. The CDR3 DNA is TGTGCCAGCAGTTTCCCCCCCTCAGGGACCACGACAGGGGCAGGCGAGCAGTACTTC.

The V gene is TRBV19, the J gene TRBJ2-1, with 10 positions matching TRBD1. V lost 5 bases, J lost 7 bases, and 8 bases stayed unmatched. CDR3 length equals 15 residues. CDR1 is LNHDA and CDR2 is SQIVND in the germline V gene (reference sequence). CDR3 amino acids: CASSPRGTGENEQFF. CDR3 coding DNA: TGTGCCAGTAGTCCCCGGGGGACAGGGGAGAATGAGCAGTTCTTC.

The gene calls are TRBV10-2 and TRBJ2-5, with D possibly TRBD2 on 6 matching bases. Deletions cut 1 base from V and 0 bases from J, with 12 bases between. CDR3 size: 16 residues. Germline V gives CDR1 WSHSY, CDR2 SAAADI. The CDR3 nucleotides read TGCGCCAGCAGTGAGTTGGGGAGGAGGGACCAAGAGACCCAGTACTTC. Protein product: CASSELGRRDQETQYF.